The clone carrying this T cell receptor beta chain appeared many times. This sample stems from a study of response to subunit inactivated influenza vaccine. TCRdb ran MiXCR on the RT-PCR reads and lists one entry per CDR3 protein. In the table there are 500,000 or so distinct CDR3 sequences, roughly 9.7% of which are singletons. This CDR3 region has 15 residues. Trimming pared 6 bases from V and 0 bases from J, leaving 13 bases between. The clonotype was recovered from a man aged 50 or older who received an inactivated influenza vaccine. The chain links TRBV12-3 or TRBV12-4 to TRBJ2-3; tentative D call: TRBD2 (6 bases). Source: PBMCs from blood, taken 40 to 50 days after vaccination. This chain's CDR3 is CASSSGRFSTDTQYF. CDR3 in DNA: TGTGCCAGCAGCTCTGGGAGGTTTAGCACAGATACGCAGTATTTT.